This section outlines one T cell receptor beta chain sequence together with its context. This entry belongs to a study of blood T cell repertoires in COVID-19. The study drew participants aged about 18 to 95 years from 20 to 30 US areas. Profiling relied on immunoSEQ multiplex PCR, and the TCRdb table lists in-frame clones only, not all of them. The sample gives roughly 170,000 clones, roughly 84% of which show up once; approximately 18% is in the top ten. In germline, CDR1 is WNHNN, CDR2 SYGVQD (reference sequence). V was clipped by 8 bases and J by 0 bases, with 16 bases between them. This CDR3 has 15 amino acids.

This chain joins TRBV10-1 and TRBJ1-1, with D possibly TRBD1 on 6 matching bases. The clonotype originates from a man in his sixties who had recovered from COVID-19. The sample consisted of PBMCs or T cells enriched from blood (not recorded which). CDR3 protein: CASGRTVLMNTEAFF. The CDR3 DNA sequence: TGCGCCAGCGGCCGGACAGTCCTCATGAACACTGAAGCTTTCTTT.